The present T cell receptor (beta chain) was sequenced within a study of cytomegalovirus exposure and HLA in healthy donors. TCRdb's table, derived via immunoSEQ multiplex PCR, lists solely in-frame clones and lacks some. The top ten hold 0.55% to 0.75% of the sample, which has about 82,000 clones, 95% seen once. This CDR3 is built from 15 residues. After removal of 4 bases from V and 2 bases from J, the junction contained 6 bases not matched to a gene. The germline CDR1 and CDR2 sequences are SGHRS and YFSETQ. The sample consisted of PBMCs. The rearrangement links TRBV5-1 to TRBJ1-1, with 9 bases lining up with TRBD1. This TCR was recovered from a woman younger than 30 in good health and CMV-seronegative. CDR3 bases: TGCGCCAGCAGCGGGCGGACAGGGGCAAACACTGAAGCTTTCTTT. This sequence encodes CASSGRTGANTEAFF.